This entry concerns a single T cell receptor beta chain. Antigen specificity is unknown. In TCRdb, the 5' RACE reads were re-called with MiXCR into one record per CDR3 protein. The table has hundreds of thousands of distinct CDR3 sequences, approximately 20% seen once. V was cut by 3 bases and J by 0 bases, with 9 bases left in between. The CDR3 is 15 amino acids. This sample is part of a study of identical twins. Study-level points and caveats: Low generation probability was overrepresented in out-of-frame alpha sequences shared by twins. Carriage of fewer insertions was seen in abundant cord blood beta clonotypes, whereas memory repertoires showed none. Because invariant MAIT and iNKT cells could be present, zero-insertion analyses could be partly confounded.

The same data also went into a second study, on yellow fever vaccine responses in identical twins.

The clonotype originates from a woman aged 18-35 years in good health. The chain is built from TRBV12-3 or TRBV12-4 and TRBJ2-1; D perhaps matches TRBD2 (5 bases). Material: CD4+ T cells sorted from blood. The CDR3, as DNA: TGTGCCAGCAGTTTTGGGCTAGCCTCCTACAATGAGCAGTTCTTC. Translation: CASSFGLASYNEQFF.